This TCR beta chain was recorded in a study of blood T cell repertoires in COVID-19. About the study: COVID-19 samples collected from the United States, Italy and Spain covered acute and convalescent phases.

With 2 bases removed from V and 1 base from J, the gap between germline ends came to 11 bases. This CDR3 has 16 residues. Germline-derived CDR1 and CDR2 are MRHNA and SNTAGT. The Seattle patients joined while their infection was active and were tracked longitudinally afterward. Authors' analysis steps: Scientists estimated how many nucleated cells there were by amplifying reference gene primers. The data were produced by immunoSEQ multiplex PCR, yet TCRdb's version contains in-frame clones alone and is incomplete. V, J and clone size are those of that table, while D and trimming were read from the DNA. This table holds 150,000 or so clones, 85% to 90% found once.

The chain combines TRBV6-4 with TRBJ1-4; a possible D gene is TRBD1 (5 bases). The TCR was taken from a man in his sixties with COVID-19, enrolled during active disease. The specimen sequenced was peripheral blood. The CDR3 DNA reads as TGTGCCAGCAGTGACAGGGGCTTAGGAACTAATGAAAAACTGTTTTTT. Amino acids: CASSDRGLGTNEKLFF.